This TCR beta chain stems from a study of blood T cells in healthy people across ages. Primed by a sample-barcoded 5' primer and a J-beta primer mix, a second PCR proceeded for about 6 to 12 cycles. Each TCR beta cDNA got a 12-nucleotide random molecular identifier. TCRdb re-analysed the 5' RACE reads in MiXCR, keeping a single row per CDR3 protein. The table shows 1 million or so distinct CDR3 sequences, with approximately 25% occurring only once. The data were also submitted as part of a second study, on T cells of mothers and their children.

Sequencing used blood. The TCR was taken from a girl aged 2 to 10 in good health.

The CDR3 nucleotides are TGCGCCAGCAGCCCCGGATCGGGAGGAGCTTTCTTT. Amino acids: CASSPGSGGAFF. The V and J genes are TRBV5-1 and TRBJ1-1, with no clear D. This CDR3 comprises 12 residues. The V gene's germline CDR1 is SGHRS and CDR2 YFSETQ. V dropped 4 bases and J dropped 10 bases, with 14 bases sitting between them.